The 23 T cell receptor beta chains in this list originate from one sample, sequenced in a study of T cell changes during pregnancy in multiple sclerosis. TCRdb keeps only in-frame clones here, not all; method: immunoSEQ multiplex PCR. Among approximately 29,000 clones listed, roughly 89% were seen once. Sequenced material: CD4+ T cells from peripheral blood mononuclear cells, taken in the second trimester of pregnancy. The receptors were gathered from a female donor with multiple sclerosis, enrolled in a pregnancy study.

This chain uses TRBV9 with TRBJ1-4, with D possibly TRBD1 on 5 matching bases. The CDR3 loop spans 16 amino acids. V was cut by 0 bases and J by 4 bases, with 13 bases left in between. Germline CDR1 and CDR2: SGDLS and YYNGEE. CDR3 amino acids: CASSVGRAGLNEKLFF. The DNA of the CDR3 is TGTGCCAGCAGCGTAGGAAGAGCAGGGCTTAATGAAAAACTGTTTTTT.

This clone was picked up one time. The genes are TRBV7-2 and TRBJ1-5; a possible D gene is TRBD1 (5 bases). The CDR3 runs to 13 residues. Trimming left V 2 bases short and J 4 bases short, with 6 bases between. The germline V gene encodes CDR1 SGHTA and CDR2 FQGNSA. This CDR3 is CASSLRGNQPQHF. Written as DNA, the CDR3 is TGTGCCAGCAGCTTAAGGGGAAATCAGCCCCAGCATTTT.

This clone was observed a few times. This rearrangement joins TRBV29-1 to TRBJ1-1, with D possibly matching TRBD1 (5 bases). CDR1 SQVTM and CDR2 ANQGSEA come from the germline V gene. Trimming left V 4 bases short and J 3 bases short, with 18 bases between. The CDR3 totals 15 residues. CDR3 region: CSVGGSYFHHTEAFF. The CDR3 nucleotides are TGCAGCGTTGGGGGCAGCTACTTTCATCACACTGAAGCTTTCTTT. Full variable domain (outside the CDR3, taken from reference TRBV29-1 and TRBJ1-1): SAVISQKPSRDICQRGTSLTIQCQVDSQVTMMFWYRQQPGQSLTLIATANQGSEATYESGFVIDKFPISRPNLTFSTLTVSNMSPEDSSIYLCSVGGSYFHHTEAFFGQGTRLTVV.

The J gene is TRBJ1-2, the V gene TRBV9; D is possibly TRBD1 (6 bases). V was pared by 0 bases and J by 1 base, with 16 bases between. This CDR3 has 17 residues. Germline CDR1 is SGDLS and CDR2 is YYNGEE. CDR3: CASSVGSRTVNNYGYTF. The CDR3 region has the DNA TGTGCCAGCAGCGTAGGAAGTAGGACAGTTAATAACTATGGCTACACCTTC.

V gene TRBV5-1 combines with J gene TRBJ1-4; the D is unclear. This CDR3 region has 15 residues. Deletions cut 4 bases from V and 0 bases from J, with 10 bases between. Germline loops: CDR1 SGHRS, CDR2 YFSETQ. CDR3 amino acids: CASSENSATNEKLFF. The CDR3 DNA follows: TGCGCCAGCAGCGAAAACTCGGCAACTAATGAAAAACTGTTTTTT.

In nucleotides, the CDR3 is TGTGCCAGCAGCCAGGGCCTCACCTTCAACACCGGGGAGCTGTTTTTT. This gives the protein CASSQGLTFNTGELFF. The V gene is TRBV11-1, the J gene TRBJ2-2; D perhaps matches TRBD1 (5 bases). V was pared by 5 bases and J by 2 bases, with 15 bases between. The CDR3 loop spans 16 amino acids. Germline values: CDR1 SGHAT, CDR2 FQDESV (reference sequence).

This clone is a singleton in its sample. The chain is built from TRBV4-3 and TRBJ1-2; TRBD1 might be the D (5 bases). Trimming took off 1 base at V and 4 bases at J, with 10 bases between the two ends. This CDR3 region has 14 residues. Germline CDR1 and CDR2: LGHNA and YSLEER. The CDR3 is CASSQGLGPYGYTF. The CDR3, as DNA: TGCGCCAGCAGCCAAGGCTTGGGGCCCTATGGCTACACCTTC.

The V and J genes are TRBV28 and TRBJ1-5, with 7 positions matching TRBD1. V lost 6 bases, J lost 5 bases, and 4 bases stayed unmatched. This CDR3 region has 13 residues. Germline CDR1 and CDR2: MDHEN and SYDVKM. Here the CDR3 DNA reads TGTGCCAGCAGGCCAGGGGGTGATCAGCCCCAGCATTTT. This translates into CASRPGGDQPQHF.

The chain employs TRBV29-1 and TRBJ1-6; 9 bases line up with TRBD1. The CDR3 contains 13 residues. The V segment lost 4 bases and the J segment 8 bases; nucleotides outside the gene matches: 3. Germline CDR1 reads SQVTM; CDR2 reads ANQGSEA. Here the CDR3 DNA reads TGCAGCGTTGGGACAGGGGAAGATTCACCCCTCCACTTT. This sequence encodes CSVGTGEDSPLHF.

V gene TRBV27 combines with J gene TRBJ1-2; TRBD1 matches 8 bases. Germline CDR1 MNHEY, CDR2 SMNVEV (reference sequence). The CDR3 loop spans 17 amino acids. V shed 6 bases, J shed 5 bases, and the junction held 17 bases outside the gene matches. The chain's CDR3 is CASSPDDRGPSFYGYTF. Written as DNA, the CDR3 is TGTGCCAGCAGCCCAGACGACAGGGGACCATCTTTTTATGGCTACACCTTC.

This chain's CDR3 is CAWSQGFQPQHF. DNA for the CDR3: TGTGCCTGGAGCCAGGGATTTCAGCCCCAGCATTTT. The chain combines TRBV30 with TRBJ1-5; D might be TRBD1 (5 bases). There are 12 residues in the CDR3. Per the germline V gene, CDR1 is GTSNPN and CDR2 is SVGIG (reference sequence). V was cut by 3 bases and J by 6 bases, with 9 bases left in between.

The V and J genes are TRBV5-1 and TRBJ1-4, with TRBD1 as a possible D gene (5 bases). Trimming left V 0 bases short and J 7 bases short, with 13 bases between. CDR3 size: 15 residues. Germline CDR1 SGHRS, CDR2 YFSETQ. CDR3 protein: CASSLVGGEGEKLFF. The CDR3 DNA reads as TGCGCCAGCAGCTTGGTCGGAGGGGAGGGTGAAAAACTGTTTTTT.

The chain recombines TRBV7-3 with TRBJ2-2; D is possibly TRBD1 (6 bases). Trimming left V 5 bases short and J 4 bases short, with 14 bases between. This CDR3 has 15 amino acids. Germline lookup yields CDR1 SGHTA and CDR2 FQGTGA. This CDR3 is CASSPQTGGTGELFF. CDR3 nucleotides: TGTGCCAGCAGCCCTCAGACAGGAGGCACCGGGGAGCTGTTTTTT.

The chain joins TRBV27 to TRBJ2-7; 12 bases are a match to TRBD1. CDR1 and CDR2 (germline): MNHEY, SMNVEV (reference sequence). Losses at the gene ends were 6 bases for V and 11 bases for J; bases not matched to a gene: 11. The CDR3 has 14 residues. CDR3 amino acids: CASRRGTGGAVKYF. The CDR3 nucleotides are TGTGCCAGCAGGCGTGGGACAGGGGGCGCGGTGAAGTACTTC.

The DNA of the CDR3 is TGTGCTAGTGGTTTGTTTTATTGGGGAGGTCAGCCCCAGCATTTT. Encoded protein: CASGLFYWGGQPQHF. J is TRBJ1-5 and V is TRBV12-5; D unclear. The CDR3 has 15 residues. The V end lost 2 bases, the J end lost 6 bases, and 14 bases lay between the germline ends. From germline, CDR1 is LGHNT and CDR2 FRNRAP.

This clone was counted a few times. The chain has TRBV10-1 and TRBJ2-7; 7 positions agree with TRBD1. Germline V gene data show CDR1 as WNHNN and CDR2 as SYGVQD (reference sequence). This CDR3 is 16 amino acids long. V was pared by 4 bases and J by 3 bases, with 12 bases of the junction left unmatched. The CDR3 DNA is TGCGCCAGCAGTGGGATGGGCAACAGGGGAAGCTACGAGCAGTACTTC. This encodes CASSGMGNRGSYEQYF.

The V gene is TRBV6-1, the J gene TRBJ2-1; 8 nucleotides match TRBD2. This CDR3 comprises 16 residues. J was trimmed by 5 bases and V by 2 bases; bases with no gene match: 8. In germline, CDR1 is MNHNS, CDR2 SASEGT. The CDR3 protein is CASSERGRAGDNEQFF. The DNA of the CDR3 is TGTGCCAGCAGTGAAAGGGGGAGAGCGGGGGACAATGAGCAGTTCTTC.

The J gene is TRBJ2-3, the V gene TRBV7-9; 8 bases map to TRBD2. CDR3 length: 16 residues. Trimming at V came to 5 bases and at J to 5 bases, leaving 12 bases not matched to a gene. CDR1 and CDR2 (germline): SEHNR, FQNEAQ (reference sequence). CDR3 protein: CASSPSPGGAEDTQYF. As DNA, the CDR3 is TGTGCCAGCAGCCCCTCACCCGGGGGGGCGGAAGATACGCAGTATTTT.

V gene TRBV5-1 combines with J gene TRBJ1-4; 9 positions agree with TRBD1. CDR1 and CDR2 (germline): SGHRS, YFSETQ. The CDR3 has 15 amino acids. After removal of 4 bases from V and 6 bases from J, the junction contained 7 bases not matched to a gene. CDR3: CASSPQGARDEKLFF. CDR3 coding DNA: TGCGCCAGCAGCCCACAGGGGGCAAGAGATGAAAAACTGTTTTTT. Using reference TRBV5-1 and TRBJ1-4 for the parts outside the CDR3, the full variable domain is KAGVTQTPRYLIKTRGQQVTLSCSPISGHRSVSWYQQTPGQGLQFLFEYFSETQRNKGNFPGRFSGRQFSNSRSEMNVSTLELGDSALYLCASSPQGARDEKLFFGSGTQLSVL.

CDR3 nucleotides: TGTGCCACCAGCCCCTCCGACAGGGTGTCTCCTGAAGCTTTCTTT. Encoded protein: CATSPSDRVSPEAFF. The chain links TRBV15 to TRBJ1-1; 7 nucleotides agree with TRBD1. This CDR3 spans 15 amino acids. Germline trimming cut 5 bases from V and 6 bases from J; bases unmatched to any gene: 12. Germline V lookup: CDR1 LNHNV, CDR2 YYDKDF (reference sequence).

This clone was counted once. V is TRBV5-1 and J is TRBJ1-1; 10 bases line up with TRBD1. V lost 2 bases and J lost 6; bases outside the gene matches: 7. Germline CDR1 SGHRS, CDR2 YFSETQ. The CDR3 is made up of 15 amino acids. CDR3 loop: CASSFTGTGVSEAFF. Here the CDR3 DNA reads TGCGCCAGCAGCTTCACCGGGACAGGGGTATCTGAAGCTTTCTTT.

The rearrangement joins TRBV4-1 to TRBJ2-3; D call uncertain. The CDR3 has 13 amino acids. Germline values: CDR1 MGHRA, CDR2 YSYEKL. Trimming took off 0 bases at V and 7 bases at J, with 8 bases between the two ends. The CDR3, as DNA: TGCGCCAGCAGCCAAGATCGGTCCCATACGCAGTATTTT. Translating it yields CASSQDRSHTQYF.

This clone was seen only a few times. The V gene is TRBV15, the J gene TRBJ2-1, with 9 bases aligning to TRBD2. This CDR3 region has 15 residues. Germline lookup yields CDR1 LNHNV and CDR2 YYDKDF (reference sequence). The ends lost 2 bases at V and 14 bases at J; junction bases unmatched: 13. DNA for the CDR3: TGTGCCACCAGCAGAACCACCCCGGGGCTAGCGGGGAAGTTCTTC. The encoded protein is CATSRTTPGLAGKFF.